These 11 T cell receptor beta chains came from one sample sequenced in a study of beta chain features in type 1 diabetes. The study reverse transcribed the entire isolated RNA, so it sequenced expressed TCRB transcripts. TCRdb keeps only in-frame clones here, not all; method: immunoSEQ multiplex PCR. The table records 500,000 to 800,000 clones, roughly an eighth of them present only once. Study findings and constraints: Shorter TCRB CDR3s, moderately but significantly so, marked every one of the four CD4+ subsets in Type 1 diabetes patients.

What these receptors recognize is not known. Sequencing was performed on naive CD4+ T cells from blood. Receptor source: a man younger than 45 with type 1 diabetes.

This clone has a handful of counts. CDR3 residues: CASRTTGVTGYGYTF. The CDR3 bases are TGTGCCAGCAGGACGACAGGGGTCACAGGCTATGGCTACACCTTC. The rearrangement joins TRBV13 to TRBJ1-2, with 8 bases identical to TRBD1. V lost 6 bases, J lost 4 bases, and 10 bases stayed unmatched. The CDR3 extends over 15 amino acids. Looked up from germline, CDR1 is PRHDT and CDR2 is FYEKMQ (reference sequence).

This rearrangement joins TRBV30 to TRBJ1-5; 7 positions agree with TRBD1. The CDR3 loop spans 13 amino acids. Trimming removed 5 bases from V and 5 bases from J; junction bases left unmatched: 6. Germline lookup yields CDR1 GTSNPN and CDR2 SVGIG (reference sequence). In DNA, the CDR3 is TGTGCCTGGCAGGGGGAGAGGGATCAGCCCCAGCATTTT. This sequence encodes CAWQGERDQPQHF.

The rearrangement joins TRBV7-9 to TRBJ1-1; D remains unclear. The CDR3 is 13 amino acids. V gave up 5 bases and J gave up 1 base, with 8 bases separating them. Germline CDR1 reads SEHNR; CDR2 reads FQNEAQ (reference sequence). In DNA, the CDR3 is TGTGCCAGCAGCCTCTTAGGGAACACTGAAGCTTTCTTT. Its protein is CASSLLGNTEAFF.

J is TRBJ1-3 and V is TRBV6-5, with TRBD1 as a possible D gene (5 bases). Germline CDR1 and CDR2: MNHEY and SVGAGI. With 6 bases removed from V and 1 base from J, the gap between germline ends came to 13 bases. The CDR3 runs to 15 residues. This CDR3 is CASRPGGVSGNTIYF. CDR3 nucleotides: TGTGCCAGCAGGCCTGGGGGGGTGTCTGGAAACACCATATATTTT.

The chain links TRBV6-6 to TRBJ2-3; TRBD1 might be the D (5 bases). Germline V gene data show CDR1 as MNHNY and CDR2 as SVGAGI (reference sequence). CDR3 length: 14 residues. V lost 9 bases and J 0 bases, leaving 13 bases between the germline ends. Here the CDR3 reads CASSTASSTDTQYF. CDR3 sequence (DNA): TGTGCCAGTTCGACAGCTTCTAGCACAGATACGCAGTATTTT.

This clone was seen once. V usage is TRBV6-5 and J usage is TRBJ1-4; 7 bases map to TRBD1. CDR3 length: 12 residues. V lost 6 bases to trimming and J lost 5 bases; unmatched junction nucleotides: 0. The germline CDR1 and CDR2 sequences are MNHEY and SVGAGI. The CDR3 nucleotides read TGTGCCAGCAGACAGGGGAATGAAAAACTGTTTTTT. Encoded protein: CASRQGNEKLFF.

The chain couples TRBV7-6 to TRBJ2-7; possibly TRBD2 for D (5 bases). Germline CDR1 is SGHVS and CDR2 is FNYEAQ. The CDR3 is made up of 14 amino acids. The V end was cut by 3 bases, the J end by 6 bases, with 15 bases between. CDR3 amino acids: CASSFGGSSGEQYF. CDR3 DNA sequence: TGTGCCAGCAGCTTTGGAGGCAGTTCGGGCGAGCAGTACTTC.

The chain employs TRBV11-3 and TRBJ1-2; D is perhaps TRBD1 (5 bases). Germline V gene data show CDR1 as SGHNT and CDR2 as YENEEA. The CDR3 contains 13 residues. V was cut by 3 bases and J by 4 bases, with 9 bases left in between. As DNA, the CDR3 is TGTGCCAGCAGCTTGTCAGGGAGCTATGGCTACACCTTC. Amino acid sequence: CASSLSGSYGYTF.

The table lists this clone with a few counts. Here the CDR3 DNA reads TGTGCCAGCAGCTTAGCCAGGTTTGGAAACACCATATATTTT. Amino acids: CASSLARFGNTIYF. This chain connects TRBV7-9 to TRBJ1-3, with D unclear. This CDR3 has 14 residues. The germline V gene encodes CDR1 SEHNR and CDR2 FQNEAQ (reference sequence). The V end was cut by 0 bases, the J end by 3 bases, with 6 bases between.

This chain connects TRBV30 to TRBJ1-4, with 9 bases lining up with TRBD1. Germline V gene data show CDR1 as GTSNPN and CDR2 as SVGIG (reference sequence). The CDR3 consists of 14 residues. V lost 4 bases, J lost 5 bases, and 5 bases stayed unmatched. In nucleotides, the CDR3 is TGTGCCTGGACCAATGGACAGGGGAATGAAAAACTGTTTTTT. Protein product: CAWTNGQGNEKLFF. The full variable domain, rest sourced from reference TRBV30 and TRBJ1-4, is SQTIHQWPATLVQPVGSPLSLECTVEGTSNPNLYWYRQAAGRGLQLLFYSVGIGQISSEVPQNLSASRPQDRQFILSSKKLLLSDSGFYLCAWTNGQGNEKLFFGSGTQLSVL.

This clone was seen only a few times. The DNA of the CDR3 is TGTGCTAGTGGTTTGGTACAGGGGGCGAAGGACTATGGCTACACCTTC. As protein: CASGLVQGAKDYGYTF. This sequence joins TRBV12-5 and TRBJ1-2; TRBD1 agrees at 9 bases. This CDR3 has 16 residues. Germline-derived CDR1 and CDR2 are LGHNT and FRNRAP. Trimming took 0 bases from V and 3 from J; bases not matched to a gene: 5.